This T cell receptor beta chain was sequenced during a study of Graves' ophthalmopathy and Graves' hyperthyroidism. Study outcomes and limitations: Sensitivity reached roughly 70% and specificity about 72% when the model predicted ophthalmopathy progression.

The CDR3 covers 14 residues. The V gene's germline CDR1 is MNHNS and CDR2 SASEGT. V lost 10 bases, J lost 0 bases, and 13 bases lay in between. RNA served as the template for amplifying TCR beta CDR3 regions. RT-PCR was first run with HTBI primers, then multiplex PCR in a second round. TCRdb passed the multiplex PCR reads through MiXCR, listing each CDR3 protein once. In the table there are more than 300,000 distinct CDR3 sequences, over 15% of which are singletons. This clonotype was seen repeatedly, ten times or more. Its antigen is as yet unknown. The chain couples TRBV6-1 to TRBJ1-5; D is unclear. Material: peripheral blood. This clonotype was obtained from a woman under 30 with stable Graves' hyperthyroidism. DNA of the CDR3: TGTGCCACCCGCTTTTGGGATAGCAATCAGCCCCAGCATTTT. This gives the protein CATRFWDSNQPQHF.